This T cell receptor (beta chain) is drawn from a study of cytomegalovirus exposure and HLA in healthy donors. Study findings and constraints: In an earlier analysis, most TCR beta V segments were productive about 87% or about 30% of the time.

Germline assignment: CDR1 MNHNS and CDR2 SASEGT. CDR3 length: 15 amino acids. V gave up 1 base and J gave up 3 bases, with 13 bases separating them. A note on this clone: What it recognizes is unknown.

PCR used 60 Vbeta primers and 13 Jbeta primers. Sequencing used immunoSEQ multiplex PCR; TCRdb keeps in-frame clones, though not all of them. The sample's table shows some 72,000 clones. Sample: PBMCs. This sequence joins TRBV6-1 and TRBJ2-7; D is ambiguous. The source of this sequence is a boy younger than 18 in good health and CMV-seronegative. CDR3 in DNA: TGTGCCAGCAGTGAAGGATACGGCGGAGTCTACGAGCAGTACTTC. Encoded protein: CASSEGYGGVYEQYF.